The T cell receptor (beta chain) described here comes from a study of early T cells in non-severe SARS-CoV-2 infection. cDNA molecules, individually, were tagged with unique molecular identifiers. TCRdb reprocessed the 5' RACE reads via MiXCR and lists one record per CDR3 protein. The data show 50,000 to 65,000 distinct CDR3 sequences, with roughly 14% seen just once and more than 3.5% held by the top ten. This clonotype was picked up a small number of times. CDR3 length: 16 amino acids. Trimming left V 0 bases short and J 6 bases short, with 18 bases between. Germline V gene data show CDR1 as SQVTM and CDR2 as ANQGSEA.

This TCR came from an adult who was a healthcare worker with PCR-confirmed SARS-CoV-2 infection or an uninfected control (not recorded which). Sequencing used whole blood. This chain connects TRBV29-1 to TRBJ2-1, with D unresolved. DNA for the CDR3: TGCAGCGTTGAAGACGTCAGACCGAAGTTCGGCAATGAGCAGTTCTTC. It encodes CSVEDVRPKFGNEQFF.